This TCR beta chain was recovered during a study of cytomegalovirus exposure and HLA in healthy donors. Study summary: From about 180 million T cells, an earlier analysis saw 120 million or so unique TCR beta sequences. Unique TCRs numbering about 85 million, obtained from HLA-typed donors, made up an early data release.

It was with 60 Vbeta and 13 Jbeta primers that the PCR ran. The data were produced by immunoSEQ multiplex PCR, yet TCRdb's version contains in-frame clones alone and is incomplete. Of 130,000 or so clones in the sample, around 66% were seen once. This clone was counted between two and nine times. The target antigen is unknown. The study, taken as a whole, reports: In a later analysis, DRB1 alleles had the most associated TCRs; HLA-C alleles the fewest. Some TCR beta chains (roughly 150 of them) were listed as cytomegalovirus-associated.

The germline V gene encodes CDR1 LGHNT and CDR2 FRNRAP. V lost 5 bases to trimming and J lost 4 bases, with 8 bases between them. The length of the CDR3 is 12 residues. The sequence was collected from a woman aged 40 to 50 in good health and CMV-seropositive. The sequencing sample was made of PBMCs. The J gene is TRBJ1-1, the V gene TRBV12-5; D may be TRBD1 (5 bases). The CDR3 spells CASGKTATEAFF. The CDR3 DNA reads TGTGCTAGTGGTAAGACAGCCACTGAAGCTTTCTTT.